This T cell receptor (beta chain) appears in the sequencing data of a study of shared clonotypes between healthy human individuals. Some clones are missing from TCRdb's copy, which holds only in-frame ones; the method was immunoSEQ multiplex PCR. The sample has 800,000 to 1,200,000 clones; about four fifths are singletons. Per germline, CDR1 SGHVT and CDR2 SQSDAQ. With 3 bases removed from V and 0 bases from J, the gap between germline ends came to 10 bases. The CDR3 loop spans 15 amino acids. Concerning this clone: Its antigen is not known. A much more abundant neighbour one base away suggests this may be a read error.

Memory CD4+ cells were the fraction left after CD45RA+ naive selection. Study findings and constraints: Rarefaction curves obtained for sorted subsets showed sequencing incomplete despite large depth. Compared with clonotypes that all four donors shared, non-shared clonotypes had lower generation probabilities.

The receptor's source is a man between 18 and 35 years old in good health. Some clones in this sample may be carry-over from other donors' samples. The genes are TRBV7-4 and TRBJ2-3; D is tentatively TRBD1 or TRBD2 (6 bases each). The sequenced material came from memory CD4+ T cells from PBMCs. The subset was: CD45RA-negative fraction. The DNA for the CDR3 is TGTGCCAGCAGCTTGTGGGGGGCGAGCACAGATACGCAGTATTTT. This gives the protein CASSLWGASTDTQYF.